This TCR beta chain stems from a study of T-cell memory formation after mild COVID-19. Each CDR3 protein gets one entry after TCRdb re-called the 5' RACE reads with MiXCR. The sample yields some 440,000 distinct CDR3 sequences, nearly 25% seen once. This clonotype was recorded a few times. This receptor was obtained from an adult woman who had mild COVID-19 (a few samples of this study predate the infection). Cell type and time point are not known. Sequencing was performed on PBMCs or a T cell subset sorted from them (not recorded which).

CDR3 DNA: TGCAGTGCAAACACCCCTTCCGGGATATCCTACAATGAGCAGTTCTTC. It translates to CSANTPSGISYNEQFF. This chain uses TRBV20-1 with TRBJ2-1; D may be TRBD2 (5 bases). This CDR3 is built from 16 residues. The germline gives CDR1 DFQATT, CDR2 SNEGSKA (reference sequence). V was cut by 6 bases and J by 1 base, with 19 bases left in between.